These T cell receptor beta chains were read from a single sample in a study of regulatory T cells in long-lasting Graves disease. TCRdb used MiXCR to reprocess the multiplex PCR reads, holding one entry per CDR3 protein. This sample has some 490,000 distinct CDR3 sequences, with 12% found just once. Another study also made use of these data, one on T cells in Graves' hyperthyroidism and ophthalmopathy.

The sample consisted of peripheral blood mononuclear cells (PBMCs), taken at new diagnosis, from a patient treated with antithyroid drugs. The receptor source for this set is a woman in her 30s with Graves disease. Both conserved end residues are part of each CDR3.

v_call,j_call,cdr3_length,cdr3_aa
TRBV14,TRBJ2-1,14,CASSQNRGYNEQFF
TRBV3-1,TRBJ1-6,16,CASSQRTGGIFSPLHF
TRBV19,TRBJ2-1,15,CASSTVPTSYNEQFF
TRBV29-1,TRBJ2-7,13,CSVVGGIPYEQYF
TRBV6-5,TRBJ1-1,14,CASSYQGQIPEAFF
TRBV15,TRBJ1-1,12,CATSSQQGEAFF
TRBV28,TRBJ2-1,16,CASSGRTSGRVNEQFF
TRBV4-1,TRBJ2-3,15,CASSQTGAFTDTQYF
TRBV4-1,TRBJ2-3,18,CASSQEKGSATSTDTQYF
TRBV19,TRBJ2-2,18,CASRTRKKREGLNGELFF
TRBV9,TRBJ2-1,16,CASSPRLADSYNEQFF
TRBV18,TRBJ2-7,16,CASSPLEGGTFYEQYF
TRBV30,TRBJ1-2,12,CAWSRGVYGYTF
TRBV18,TRBJ1-3,18,CASSPTLTRGPSGNTIYF
TRBV28,TRBJ2-7,16,CASSGLAGVGSYEQYF
TRBV6-1,TRBJ2-2,15,CASSEYWQNTGELFF
TRBV11-2,TRBJ2-7,14,CASSLPQLLSEQYF
TRBV6-2/TRBV6-3,TRBJ2-3,17,CATKQVGTSDSTDTQYF
TRBV18,TRBJ1-6,14,CASSRGTGDSPLHF
TRBV11-2,TRBJ2-7,14,CASSPLSQGREQYF
TRBV6-1,TRBJ2-2,15,CASCLAGVWTGELFF
TRBV30,TRBJ2-1,17,CAWTPFRTSGSYNEQFF
TRBV7-2,TRBJ2-2,17,CASSLVGGSLNTGELFF
TRBV28,TRBJ2-7,13,CASSLPGLDEQYF
TRBV6-2/TRBV6-3,TRBJ2-7,14,CASSELERGWEQYF
TRBV7-3,TRBJ2-1,13,CASSFGPDNEQFF
TRBV28,TRBJ1-1,14,CASSSTGWSTEAFF
TRBV5-5,TRBJ2-6,18,CASSLADRVSLGANVLTF
TRBV19,TRBJ1-1,16,CASSIDHTGANTEAFF
TRBV28,TRBJ2-7,16,CASSLFGTGTAYEQYF
TRBV29-1,TRBJ2-3,14,CSVEGGVRTDTQYF
TRBV20-1,TRBJ1-2,15,CSASDGGRGGYGYTF
TRBV24-1,TRBJ2-1,15,CATSDSGPSYNEQFF
TRBV6-5,TRBJ2-3,15,CASSYDRGHMDTQYF
TRBV11-2,TRBJ2-1,15,CASSFGLAGGPNPFF
TRBV19,TRBJ2-4,14,CASTYGRGSGIQYF
TRBV28,TRBJ1-4,14,CASRAQGANEKLFF
TRBV7-3,TRBJ2-1,14,CASSPHSTPGEQFF
TRBV20-1,TRBJ1-6,13,CSATGQNNSPLHF
TRBV11-2,TRBJ1-6,14,CASSSPGTNSPLHF
TRBV7-2,TRBJ2-1,15,CASSGDSFVRSEQFF
TRBV7-3,TRBJ2-3,14,CASRLLGGSDTQYF
TRBV2,TRBJ1-5,13,CASKGHAGGPQHF
TRBV28,TRBJ2-5,16,CASSSVLGVGEETQYF
TRBV4-3,TRBJ2-3,16,CASSQVLAGAPDTQYF
TRBV7-2,TRBJ2-2,16,CASSLLYRVGTGELFF
TRBV29-1,TRBJ1-4,13,CSAVRNPNEKLFF
TRBV12-3/TRBV12-4,TRBJ1-1,13,CASTQGAHTEAFF
TRBV7-2,TRBJ1-5,15,CASSLEQGGNQPQHF
TRBV19,TRBJ1-1,13,CASSRPGQGEAFF
TRBV6-1,TRBJ2-7,14,CASRVVAGVGEQYF
TRBV11-2,TRBJ1-2,13,CASSSLNGGGYTF
TRBV5-1,TRBJ2-2,16,CASSLKVVVGAGELFF
TRBV5-5,TRBJ1-5,15,CASSLFPYSNQPQHF
TRBV19,TRBJ2-1,16,CASRSFKAGRNNEQFF
TRBV27,TRBJ1-1,13,CASSSGLGTEAFF